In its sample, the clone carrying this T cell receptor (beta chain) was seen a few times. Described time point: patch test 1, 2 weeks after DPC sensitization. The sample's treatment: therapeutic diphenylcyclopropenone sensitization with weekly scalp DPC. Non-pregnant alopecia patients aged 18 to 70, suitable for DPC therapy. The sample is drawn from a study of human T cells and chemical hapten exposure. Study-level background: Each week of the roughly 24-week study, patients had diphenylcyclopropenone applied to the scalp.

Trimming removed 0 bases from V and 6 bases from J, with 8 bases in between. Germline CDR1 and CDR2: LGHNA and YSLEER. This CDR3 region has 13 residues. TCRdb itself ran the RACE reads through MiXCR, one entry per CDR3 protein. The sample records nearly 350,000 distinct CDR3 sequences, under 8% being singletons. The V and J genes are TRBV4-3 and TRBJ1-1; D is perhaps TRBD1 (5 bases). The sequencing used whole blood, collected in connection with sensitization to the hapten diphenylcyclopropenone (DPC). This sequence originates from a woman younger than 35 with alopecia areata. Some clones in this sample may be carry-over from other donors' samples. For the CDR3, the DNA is TGCGCCAGCAGCCAAGATTTCAGGGCTGAAGCTTTCTTT. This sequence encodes CASSQDFRAEAFF.